This T cell receptor beta chain came from a study of CD4+ T cells in melanoma (dated by TCRdb to between 2021 and 2024). With respect to the entire study: Neoantigen-specific CD4+ T cells in human melanoma were what the study investigated.

For this clone: Its antigen remains undetermined. It has no much larger one-base neighbor in the sample; base qualities were not kept.

Inclusive of the bounding cysteine and phenylalanine, the CDR3 is 18 residues long. The read is trimmed to its CDR3 DNA, 54 bases read in frame from base 1. Based on the germline V gene (reference sequence), the CDR1 and CDR2 sequences are LNHDA and SQIVND. Clipping removes 4 bases from V and 1 base from J, with 8 as the unmatched junction base count. Library preparation used the immunoSEQ multiplex PCR assay. Drawn from immuneACCESS, this table holds only the in-frame rearrangements with V and J called that TCRdb kept. Clones are partly lost; checked studies trace under half to an unresolved V gene and leave the rest unexplained. In this sample the table shows about 11,000 clones, around 70% of which occur a single time. The ten largest clones add up to about 14% of the sample. The donors were melanoma patients. General findings and caveats noted by the study authors: According to the report, neoantigen-specific CD4+ T cells in melanoma displayed diverse differentiation states. Neoantigen-specific CD4+ T cells were reported to be correlated with the function of CD8+ T cells, macrophages and B cells.

Sequencing was carried out using cells from a culture (not recorded whether cultured in vitro). The V and J genes are TRBV19 and TRBJ2-2; TRBD2 lines up with 11 middle nucleotides. The sequence derives from a human donor with melanoma. The DNA reads as follows: TGTGCCAGTAGTACGACTCAGGGACTAGCGGTGAACACCGGGGAGCTGTTTTTT. The translation is CASSTTQGLAVNTGELFF.